This TCR beta chain was profiled in a study of beta chain features in type 1 diabetes. The V end lost 4 bases, the J end lost 8 bases, and 6 bases lay between the germline ends. There are 11 residues in the CDR3. Germline values: CDR1 MNHEY, CDR2 SVGAGI. Findings and caveats of the study: Type 1 diabetes patients showed a moderate but significant shortening of TCRB CDR3s in all four CD4+ subsets.

This clone has only a few counts. The antigen remains undetermined. Sequenced material consisted of expressed TCRB transcripts (all of the isolated RNA was reverse transcribed). Only in-frame clones appear in the TCRdb table, and some are missing; sequencing was by immunoSEQ multiplex PCR. This repertoire shows about 240,000 clones, about 15% found once; its top ten account for approximately 0.021%. This TCR was sampled from a man under 40 with type 1 diabetes. The V call is TRBV6-5, the J call TRBJ2-1, with no clear D. Sequencing was performed on naive CD4+ T cells from blood. Here the CDR3 reads CASSLAYEQFF. CDR3 nucleotide sequence: TGTGCCAGCAGTTTGGCCTATGAGCAGTTCTTC.